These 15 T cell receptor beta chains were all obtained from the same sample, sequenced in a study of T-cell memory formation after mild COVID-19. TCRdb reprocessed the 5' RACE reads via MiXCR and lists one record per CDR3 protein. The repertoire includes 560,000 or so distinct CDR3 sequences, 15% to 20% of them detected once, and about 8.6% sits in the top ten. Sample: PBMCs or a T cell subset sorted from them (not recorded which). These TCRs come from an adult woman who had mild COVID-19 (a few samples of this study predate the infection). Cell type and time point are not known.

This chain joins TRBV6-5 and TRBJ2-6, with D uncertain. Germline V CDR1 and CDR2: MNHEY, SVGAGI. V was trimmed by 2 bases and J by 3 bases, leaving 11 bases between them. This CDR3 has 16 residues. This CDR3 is CASSYRVVGGANVLTF. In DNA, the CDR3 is TGTGCCAGCAGTTACAGGGTGGTTGGTGGGGCCAACGTCCTGACTTTC.

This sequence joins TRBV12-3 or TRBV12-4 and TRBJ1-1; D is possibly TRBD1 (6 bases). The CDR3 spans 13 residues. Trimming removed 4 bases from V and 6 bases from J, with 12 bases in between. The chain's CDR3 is CASSSQGGAEAFF. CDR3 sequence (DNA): TGTGCCAGCAGTTCACAGGGAGGAGCTGAAGCTTTCTTT.

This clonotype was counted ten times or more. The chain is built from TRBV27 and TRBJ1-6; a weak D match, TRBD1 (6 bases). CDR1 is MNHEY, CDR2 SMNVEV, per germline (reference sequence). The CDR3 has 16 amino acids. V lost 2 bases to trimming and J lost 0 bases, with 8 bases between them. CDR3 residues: CASSLRGASYNSPLHF. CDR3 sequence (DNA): TGTGCCAGCAGTTTACGGGGGGCCTCCTATAATTCACCCCTCCACTTT.

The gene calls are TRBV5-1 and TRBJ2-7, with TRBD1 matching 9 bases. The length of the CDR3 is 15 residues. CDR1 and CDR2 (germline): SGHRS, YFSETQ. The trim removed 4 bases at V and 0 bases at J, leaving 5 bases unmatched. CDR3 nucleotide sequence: TGCGCCAGCAGCCGGGACAGGGCAATCTCCTACGAGCAGTACTTC. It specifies CASSRDRAISYEQYF.

CDR3 nucleotides: TGTGCCAGCAGCTTACCGACTAGCGGGATCCCCACAGATACGCAGTATTTT. It is translated as CASSLPTSGIPTDTQYF. The chain carries TRBV7-9 and TRBJ2-3, with 11 bases matching TRBD2. Germline trimming cut 2 bases from V and 2 bases from J; bases unmatched to any gene: 6. The CDR3 covers 17 residues. CDR1 and CDR2 from the germline V gene are SEHNR and FQNEAQ (reference sequence).

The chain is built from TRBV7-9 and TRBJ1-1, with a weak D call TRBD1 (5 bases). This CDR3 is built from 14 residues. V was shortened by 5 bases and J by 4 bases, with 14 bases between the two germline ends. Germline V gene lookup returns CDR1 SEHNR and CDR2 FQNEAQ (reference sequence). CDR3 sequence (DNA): TGTGCCAGCAGCCCCAAGGGGTCGATCACTGAAGCTTTCTTT. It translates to CASSPKGSITEAFF.

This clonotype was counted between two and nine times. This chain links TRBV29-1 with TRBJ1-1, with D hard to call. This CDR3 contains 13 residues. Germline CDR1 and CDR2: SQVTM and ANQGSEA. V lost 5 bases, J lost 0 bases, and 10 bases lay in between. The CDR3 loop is CSVPGFMNTEAFF. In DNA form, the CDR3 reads TGCAGCGTTCCGGGGTTCATGAACACTGAAGCTTTCTTT.

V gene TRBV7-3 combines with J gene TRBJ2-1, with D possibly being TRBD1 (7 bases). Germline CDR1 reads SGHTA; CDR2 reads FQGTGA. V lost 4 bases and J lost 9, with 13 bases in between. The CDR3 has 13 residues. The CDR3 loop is CASSYRQGGEQFF. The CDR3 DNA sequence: TGTGCCAGCAGCTATAGACAGGGAGGTGAGCAGTTCTTC.

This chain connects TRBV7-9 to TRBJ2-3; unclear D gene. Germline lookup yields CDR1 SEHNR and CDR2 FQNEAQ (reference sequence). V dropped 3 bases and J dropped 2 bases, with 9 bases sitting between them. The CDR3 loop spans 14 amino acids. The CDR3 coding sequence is TGTGCCAGCAGCTTTCCCTCAAACACAGATACGCAGTATTTT. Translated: CASSFPSNTDTQYF.

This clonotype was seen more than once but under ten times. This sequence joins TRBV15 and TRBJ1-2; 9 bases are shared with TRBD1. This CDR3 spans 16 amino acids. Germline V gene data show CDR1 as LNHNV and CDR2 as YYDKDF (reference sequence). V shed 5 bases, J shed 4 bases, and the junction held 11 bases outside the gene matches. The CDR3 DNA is TGTGCCACCAGCGCACCACAGGGGGCAGTCGGCTATGGCTACACCTTC. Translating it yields CATSAPQGAVGYGYTF.

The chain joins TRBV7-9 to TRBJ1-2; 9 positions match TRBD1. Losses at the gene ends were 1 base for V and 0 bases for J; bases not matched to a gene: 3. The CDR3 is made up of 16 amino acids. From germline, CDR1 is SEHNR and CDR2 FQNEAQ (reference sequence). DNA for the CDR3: TGTGCCAGCAGCTTAGGCGGGACAGGGCCTAACTATGGCTACACCTTC. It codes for CASSLGGTGPNYGYTF.

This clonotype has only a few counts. CDR3 DNA sequence: TGTGCCAGCAGTTCGAACTTTCTTTACAATGAGCAGTTCTTC. Protein product: CASSSNFLYNEQFF. The V call is TRBV6-2 or TRBV6-3, the J call TRBJ2-1; D not resolved. Germline V gene sequence: CDR1 MNHEY, CDR2 SVGEGT. The CDR3 runs 14 residues. Trimming shortened V by 4 bases and J by 4 bases, and 11 bases separated the two germline ends.

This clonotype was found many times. CDR3 DNA sequence: TGTGCCAGCAGCTTCTCCTTTTTAGCGGGGGGCGCGCCTGAAGCTTTCTTT. This sequence encodes CASSFSFLAGGAPEAFF. The chain links TRBV5-5 to TRBJ1-1; weak D call: TRBD1 (6 bases). Between the trimmed V and J ends, which lost 2 bases and 6 bases, there was a span of 23 bases. The CDR3 is 17 amino acids. Looked up from germline, CDR1 is SGHKS and CDR2 is YYEKEE (reference sequence).

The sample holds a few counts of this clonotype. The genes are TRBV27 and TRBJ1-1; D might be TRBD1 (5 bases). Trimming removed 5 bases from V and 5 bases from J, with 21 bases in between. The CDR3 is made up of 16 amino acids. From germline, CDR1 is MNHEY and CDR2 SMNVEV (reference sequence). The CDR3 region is CASSQATGGVGTEAFF. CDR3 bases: TGTGCCAGCAGTCAAGCTACCGGGGGGGTCGGGACTGAAGCTTTCTTT.

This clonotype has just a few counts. In DNA, the CDR3 is TGCGCCAGCAGCTTGGAGCTTAACACCGGGGAGCTGTTTTTT. Amino acids: CASSLELNTGELFF. The genes are TRBV5-1 and TRBJ2-2; D gene unclear. The CDR3 is 14 residues long. Germline V gene sequence: CDR1 SGHRS, CDR2 YFSETQ. V lost 0 bases to trimming and J lost 2 bases, with 5 bases between them.